The 9 T cell receptor beta chains in this list originate from one sample, sequenced in a study of blood T cells in healthy people across ages (dated by TCRdb to about 2015). The library was built by means of 5' RACE. This sample was sequenced with an Illumina HiSeq 2500. The second PCR ran for about 6 to 12 cycles and used a J-beta primer mix along with a sample-barcoded 5' primer. The public sequencing data were trimmed at Q25 with fastp and processed into clonotypes with MiXCR by TCRdb, which kept only in-frame beta chains. When rows share a CDR3 protein, they turn into one entry using the most common DNA and genes. The sample has approximately 820,000 distinct CDR3 sequences on record, 40% to 50% of them singletons. Roughly 18% of the sample rests with the top ten. The source material was blood. The receptors derive from a man aged 55 to 70 in good health.

The chain carries TRBV20-1 and TRBJ2-5; D unclear. Germline V CDR1 and CDR2: DFQATT, SNEGSKA (reference sequence). The CDR3 runs 13 residues. V shed 0 bases and J shed 3 bases, with 8 bases lying between them. CDR3 nucleotide sequence: TGCAGTGCTAGAGATCATAGTAAAGAGACCCAGTACTTC. Translating gives CSARDHSKETQYF.

CDR3 protein: CATSDRKNTEAFF. In DNA, the CDR3 is TGTGCCACCAGTGACCGGAAGAACACTGAAGCTTTCTTT. J is TRBJ1-1 and V is TRBV24-1; no clear D gene. The V gene lost 4 bases and the J gene lost 1 base, with 6 bases spanning the gap. CDR1 and CDR2 (germline): KGHDR, SFDVKD. The CDR3 has 13 amino acids.

The chain carries TRBV6-2 or TRBV6-3 and TRBJ2-7; D ambiguous. Germline loops: CDR1 MNHEY, CDR2 SVGEGT. Trimming removed 6 bases at V and 6 bases at J, with 12 bases between. The CDR3 consists of 12 residues. This chain's CDR3 is CASSLLECEQYF. DNA of the CDR3: TGTGCCAGCAGCCTCTTGGAGTGCGAGCAGTACTTC.

The chain couples TRBV20-1 to TRBJ2-7; no clear D gene. The CDR3 spans 15 residues. Trimming took 2 bases from V and 0 from J, leaving 14 bases between them. Germline V gene lookup returns CDR1 DFQATT and CDR2 SNEGSKA (reference sequence). CDR3 sequence: CSARRKGSVSYEQYF. Written as DNA, the CDR3 is TGCAGTGCTAGACGGAAGGGAAGTGTCTCCTACGAGCAGTACTTC.

The rearrangement uses TRBV20-1 and TRBJ2-3, with 8 positions matching TRBD1. The CDR3 totals 13 residues. Germline CDR1 reads DFQATT; CDR2 reads SNEGSKA (reference sequence). V trimming: 6 bases; J trimming: 4 bases; junction bases outside the gene matches: 6. The CDR3 nucleotides are TGCAGTGCCGTCCCAGGGGGCGCAGATACGCAGTATTTT. It yields the protein CSAVPGGADTQYF.

CDR3 DNA: TGTGCCAGCAGTTATGGGACAGGGTTTACGCAGTATTTT. Protein: CASSYGTGFTQYF. The chain carries TRBV6-2 or TRBV6-3 and TRBJ2-3; 9 bases are shared with TRBD1. Losses at the gene ends were 3 bases for V and 8 bases for J; bases not matched to a gene: 3. The CDR3 consists of 13 residues. In germline, CDR1 is MNHEY, CDR2 SVGEGT.

This chain uses TRBV6-6 with TRBJ2-7; D is ambiguous. CDR3 length equals 13 residues. Germline V gene lookup returns CDR1 MNHNY and CDR2 SVGAGI (reference sequence). Between the trimmed V and J ends, which lost 6 bases and 2 bases, there was a span of 11 bases. CDR3 residues: CASRQQNPYEQYF. CDR3 bases: TGTGCCAGCAGACAACAAAATCCCTACGAGCAGTACTTC.

The chain has TRBV19 and TRBJ1-1; 7 bases map to TRBD1. V shed 7 bases, J shed 6 bases, and the junction held 8 bases outside the gene matches. CDR3 length: 13 amino acids. The V gene's germline CDR1 is LNHDA and CDR2 SQIVND (reference sequence). In nucleotides, the CDR3 is TGTGCCAGTACTCGCACAGGGGCGGCTGAAGCTTTCTTT. Protein product: CASTRTGAAEAFF.

At least ten counts were recorded for this clonotype. The V and J genes are TRBV6-2 or TRBV6-3 and TRBJ1-2, with no clear D. This CDR3 is 16 amino acids long. Germline-derived CDR1 and CDR2 are MNHEY and SVGEGT. Trimming removed 2 bases at V and 0 bases at J, with 13 bases between. The CDR3 here is CASSYLTSRANYGYTF. The CDR3 DNA reads TGTGCCAGCAGTTACCTTACTTCGAGGGCTAACTATGGCTACACCTTC.